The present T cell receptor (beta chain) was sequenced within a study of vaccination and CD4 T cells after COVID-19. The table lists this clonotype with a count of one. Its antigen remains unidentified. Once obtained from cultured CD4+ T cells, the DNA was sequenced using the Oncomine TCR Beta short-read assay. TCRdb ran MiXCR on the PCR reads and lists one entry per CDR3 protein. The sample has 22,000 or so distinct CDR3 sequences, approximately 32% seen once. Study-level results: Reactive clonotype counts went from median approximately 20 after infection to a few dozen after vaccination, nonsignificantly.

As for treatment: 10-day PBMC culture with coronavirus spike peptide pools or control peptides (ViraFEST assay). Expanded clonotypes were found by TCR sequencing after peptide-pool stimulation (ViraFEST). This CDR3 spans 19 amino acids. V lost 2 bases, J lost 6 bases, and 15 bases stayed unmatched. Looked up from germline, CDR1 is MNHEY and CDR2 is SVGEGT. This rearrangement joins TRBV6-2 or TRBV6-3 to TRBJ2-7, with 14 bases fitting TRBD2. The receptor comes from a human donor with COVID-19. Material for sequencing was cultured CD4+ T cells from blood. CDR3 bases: TGTGCCAGCAGTTACGGGGGGACTAGCGGGGGAGTTCAGTTCCGCGAGCAGTACTTC. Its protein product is CASSYGGTSGGVQFREQYF.